What follows are 20 T cell receptor beta chains derived from one specimen sequenced in a study of T cells expressing NK-cell markers. TCRdb re-called the 5' RACE reads and gives one entry per CDR3 protein, without DNA. The specimen's table records about 440,000 distinct CDR3 sequences. The specimen was blood T cells: a sorted CD56 or NKG2C T cell subset, CD4+ or CD8+ T cells, or bulk PBMC T cells (not recorded which). The receptors come from a woman between 18 and 75 years old in good health.

This chain connects TRBV5-6 to TRBJ2-3; TCRdb calls TRBD1, which cannot be checked without DNA. The CDR3 spans 14 residues. Per the germline V gene, CDR1 is SGHDT and CDR2 is YYEEEE. CDR3 region: CATRGTFSTDTQYF. Based on the CDR3 plus reference TRBV5-6 and TRBJ2-3, the full variable domain is DAGVTQSPTHLIKTRGQQVTLRCSPKSGHDTVSWYQQALGQGPQFIFQYYEEEERQRGNFPDRFSGHQFPNYSSELNVNALLLGDSALYLCATRGTFSTDTQYFGPGTRLTVL.

The rearrangement uses TRBV11-1 and TRBJ2-2; TCRdb's D call of TRBD1 is untestable without DNA. CDR1 and CDR2 (germline): SGHAT, FQDESV (reference sequence). The CDR3 extends over 15 amino acids. CDR3 region: CASSSDRGDTGELFF.

The chain couples TRBV27 to TRBJ2-3. The CDR3 length is 14 residues. Germline loops: CDR1 MNHEY, CDR2 SMNVEV (reference sequence). This CDR3 reads CASRSRISTDTQYF.

The chain is built from TRBV3-1 and TRBJ1-1; no DNA is available, so the TRBD1 call from TCRdb remains unchecked. There are 20 residues in the CDR3. Per the germline V gene, CDR1 is LGHDT and CDR2 is YNNKEL (reference sequence). The CDR3 loop is CASSHPPGTGVLSVWTEAFF.

The rearrangement joins TRBV18 to TRBJ2-5. The CDR3 runs to 12 residues. The germline CDR1 and CDR2 sequences are KGHSH and LQKENI. The CDR3 here is CASSPQQETQYF.

This rearrangement joins TRBV9 to TRBJ2-7; checking the TCRdb D call of TRBD2 is not possible without DNA. CDR3 length: 13 residues. From germline, CDR1 is SGDLS and CDR2 YYNGEE. The CDR3 protein is CASSGGTAHEQYF.

The rearrangement uses TRBV11-2 and TRBJ2-3; TCRdb's D call of TRBD2 is untestable without DNA. The CDR3 has 18 residues. Germline V gene lookup returns CDR1 SGHAT and CDR2 FQNNGV. The CDR3 loop is CASSWRGRVGRLTDTQYF.

The chain has TRBV4-3 and TRBJ2-5; without DNA, the TCRdb call of TRBD2 cannot be checked. Germline V gene lookup returns CDR1 LGHNA and CDR2 YSLEER. The length of the CDR3 is 18 residues. The CDR3 loop reads CASSQGVAGAHRGETQYF.

The J gene is TRBJ2-3, the V gene TRBV3-1. The CDR3 has 14 residues. From germline, CDR1 is LGHDT and CDR2 YNNKEL (reference sequence). CDR3 loop: CASSQRSATDTQYF.

The genes are TRBV5-1 and TRBJ2-5; TCRdb selects TRBD2, and the lack of DNA leaves this call unchecked. In germline, CDR1 is SGHRS, CDR2 YFSETQ. CDR3 size: 17 residues. Here the CDR3 reads CASSAGLAGGFPETQYF. Looking up the rest from reference TRBV5-1 and TRBJ2-5 gives the full variable domain: KAGVTQTPRYLIKTRGQQVTLSCSPISGHRSVSWYQQTPGQGLQFLFEYFSETQRNKGNFPGRFSGRQFSNSRSEMNVSTLELGDSALYLCASSAGLAGGFPETQYFGPGTRLLVL.

The chain combines TRBV4-1 with TRBJ2-7. Germline V gene lookup returns CDR1 MGHRA and CDR2 YSYEKL. The CDR3 covers 12 residues. The CDR3 reads CASSQEFGEQYF.

CDR3 protein: CASTGALAGFDEQYF. The chain couples TRBV6-2 or TRBV6-3 to TRBJ2-7; lacking DNA, the TRBD2 call made by TCRdb goes unchecked. Germline CDR1 is MNHEY and CDR2 is SVGEGT. The CDR3 runs to 15 residues.

V gene TRBV6-1 combines with J gene TRBJ2-3; TCRdb's D call, TRBD2, is unchecked because there is no DNA. This CDR3 is 15 amino acids long. Germline loops: CDR1 MNHNS, CDR2 SASEGT. The CDR3 here is CASSTTGRGTDTQYF.

V usage is TRBV27 and J usage is TRBJ2-3; TCRdb's D gene call, TRBD1, goes unchecked for lack of DNA. The CDR3 consists of 16 residues. The V gene's germline CDR1 is MNHEY and CDR2 SMNVEV (reference sequence). This chain's CDR3 is CASSWLQGAVADTQYF.

The gene calls are TRBV4-1 and TRBJ2-5; TCRdb names TRBD2, which stays unverified in the absence of DNA. The CDR3 contains 18 residues. CDR1 and CDR2 (germline): MGHRA, YSYEKL. CDR3 protein: CASSQDRVAGGPSETQYF.

The V gene is TRBV5-5, the J gene TRBJ1-5; TCRdb names TRBD1, which stays unverified in the absence of DNA. The CDR3 spans 14 residues. From germline, CDR1 is SGHKS and CDR2 YYEKEE (reference sequence). This chain's CDR3 is CASSLESGFQPQHF.

The chain links TRBV7-2 to TRBJ2-1; TCRdb returns TRBD2, unconfirmable since there is no DNA. This CDR3 is built from 11 residues. Germline V gene data show CDR1 as SGHTA and CDR2 as FQGNSA. CDR3 protein: CASSNAIEQFF.

This chain joins TRBV12-3 or TRBV12-4 and TRBJ2-1; TCRdb's D call, TRBD2, is unchecked because there is no DNA. This CDR3 region has 16 residues. CDR3: CASSLGAGGTYNEQFF.

The chain links TRBV12-3 or TRBV12-4 to TRBJ2-7. This CDR3 has 17 amino acids. This chain's CDR3 is CASSLRFLGGANYEQYF.

This sequence joins TRBV29-1 and TRBJ1-1. The CDR3 consists of 12 residues. The germline V gene encodes CDR1 SQVTM and CDR2 ANQGSEA. The CDR3 loop reads CSVDPMELPAFF.